This T cell receptor beta chain was captured by sequencing in a study of blood T cell repertoires in COVID-19. The wider study: Italy, Spain and the United States were the sources of the convalescent and acute COVID-19 samples. Nucleic acid was either cDNA or gDNA, and it came from T cells, B-cell-depleted T cells, or PBMCs.

The CDR3 consists of 13 residues. Trimming removed 0 bases from V and 5 bases from J, with 7 bases in between. Germline loops: CDR1 SEHNR, CDR2 FQNEAQ (reference sequence). Per the study methods: Nucleated cell number was recorded as an estimate derived from reference gene primer amplification. Repertoires were generated with immunoSEQ multiplex PCR, while TCRdb's copy carries only in-frame clones and drops some. The DNA was the basis for D and trimming; V, J and clone size are from that table. The sample has around 57,000 clones; around 90% are singletons. Sequenced input: peripheral blood. The clonotype comes from a woman of 80 years or more with active COVID-19. The chain couples TRBV7-9 to TRBJ1-1; possible D gene TRBD1, 5 bases. The CDR3 loop reads CASSLAAGTEAFF. Written as DNA, the CDR3 is TGTGCCAGCAGCTTAGCGGCAGGGACTGAAGCTTTCTTT.